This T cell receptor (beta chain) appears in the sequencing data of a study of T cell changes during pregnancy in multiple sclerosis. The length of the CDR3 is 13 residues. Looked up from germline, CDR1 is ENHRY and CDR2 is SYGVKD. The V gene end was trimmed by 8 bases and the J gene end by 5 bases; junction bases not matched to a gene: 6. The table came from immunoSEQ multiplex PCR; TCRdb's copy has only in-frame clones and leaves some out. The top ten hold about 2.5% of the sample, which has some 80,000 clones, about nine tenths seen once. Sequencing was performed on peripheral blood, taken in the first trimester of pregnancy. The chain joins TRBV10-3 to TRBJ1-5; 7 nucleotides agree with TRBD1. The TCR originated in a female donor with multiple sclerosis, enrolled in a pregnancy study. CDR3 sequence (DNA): TGTGCCATCTGCCGGGACAGCGATCAGCCCCAGCATTTT. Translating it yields CAICRDSDQPQHF.